The following is a T cell receptor (beta chain) sequence with its context. This clonotype was recorded many times. The specificity of this receptor is unknown. Per-base qualities were not stored, and no clone one base away is much larger. Hyperthyroidism patients were newly diagnosed, with disease duration under 2 months, and aged 18 to 65 years. Any patient with an uncontrolled infection, another autoimmune disease, pregnancy or lactation was excluded. Diagnoses were based on clinical symptoms, serum thyroxine and TRAb, thyroid ultrasound and orbital computed tomography. Blood from progressor patients was drawn when they were first diagnosed with hyperthyroidism, before any ophthalmopathy symptoms appeared. PBMCs were separated from roughly 9.6 ml of fresh peripheral blood using Ficoll-Paque density gradient centrifugation. Progressor patients were initially diagnosed with Graves' hyperthyroidism and developed ophthalmopathy during follow-up. Total RNA was extracted with Trizol reagent, and quality was checked on an Agilent 2100 Bioanalyzer.

The germline V gene yields SGHTA for CDR1 and FQGNSA for CDR2. Between the V and J ends, shortened by 1 base and 1 base respectively, the junction contains 11 bases. Inclusive of the bounding cysteine and phenylalanine, the CDR3 is 15 residues long. The retained sequence is limited to the CDR3, 45 bases, with the frame set at the first base. The data are from a study of T cells in Graves' hyperthyroidism and ophthalmopathy (dated by TCRdb to about 2019). About the full investigation: Peripheral blood samples were taken at the time of initial diagnosis, prior to any treatment. TCR V-J signatures able to tell the groups apart were searched for in a discovery cohort of some 100 patients, of whom about 40 had Graves' ophthalmopathy and about 60 had stable Graves' hyperthyroidism. Whether ophthalmopathy could be predicted prospectively was tested in an independent validation cohort made up of 18 to 20 hyperthyroidism patients plus 17 patients who later progressed to ophthalmopathy. The 100 discovery patients were randomly split 7:3 into training and test sets. In roughly six Graves' hyperthyroidism patients, the study also compared T-cell repertoires from thyroid tissue with T-cell repertoires from blood. After blood sampling, hyperthyroidism patients were treated with methimazole at a starting dose of 30 mg daily, and ophthalmopathy patients were treated with high-dose intravenous methylprednisolone. According to the paper, TCR Vbeta CDR3 sequencing was carried out on over 130 peripheral blood samples, which came from fewer than 50 ophthalmopathy, around 74 hyperthyroidism and some 17 progressor patients.

The TCR beta CDR3 regions were amplified from RNA transcripts. For the first round of RT-PCR on the TCR CDR3, the HTBI primer set was used together with the Qiagen OneStep RT-PCR kit. Libraries were constructed in a second round of multiplex PCR, after which size selection and purification were performed. Libraries were sequenced paired-end with 100 bp reads on an Illumina HiSeq2000. The original methods were these. SOAPnuke was used to process the raw data, with reads discarded if the reads contained adapters or uncalled bases, had a mean Phred below 15, or lacked an exact constant-primer or identifier match. High-quality paired reads were merged using COPE v1.2.5, and each unique nucleotide sequence was defined as a clonotype. Clonotypes were aligned to IMGT TRBV, TRBD and TRBJ reference segments using MiTCR v1.1. The analysis included only V-J combinations with a frequency above 0.0001, which together covered approximately 99% of the repertoires. A TCS score was defined as the ratio between F50 (clonal expansion) and ExV (chaos), using BLOSUM62-based TCRdist between CDR3 peptides within each V-J. Welch's t-statistics and random forest reduced fewer than 550 V-J features to fewer than 15, which were used in a naive Bayes classifier (R e1071). TCRdb redid the processing of the public reads, applying fastp at Q25 and MiXCR, and retained in-frame beta chains. Each entry is one CDR3 protein sequence, shown with its most common DNA and genes. These V and J calls originate from TCRdb's pipeline instead of the authors' own analysis. The table for this sample lists 250,000 to 300,000 distinct CDR3 sequences; about 14% of them were counted only once. Clones ranked in the top ten supply 7.8% of the sample.

Overall results and qualifications from the work: During validation, the model predicted progression to ophthalmopathy a median of approximately 7 months ahead of onset, with around 65% sensitivity and roughly 72% specificity. A 13 V-J signature model separated ophthalmopathy from stable hyperthyroidism, with around 91% sensitivity and roughly 81% specificity in cross-validation and 80%/75% in testing. No statistical method was used to fix the sample size in advance, and group allocation was not hidden from the investigators. Most expanded thyroid clonotypes (frequency above 0.001) were also detected in blood, a finding suggesting that blood repertoires may reflect thyroid immune responses.

The chain is made from TRBV7-2 and TRBJ2-7; no D gene can be assigned with confidence. Sequenced input: blood. The sequence derives from a woman in her thirties with Graves' hyperthyroidism that later progressed to Graves' ophthalmopathy. CDR3 sequence: CASSLGPTESYEQYF. The bases read TGTGCCAGCAGCTTAGGTCCCACGGAATCCTACGAGCAGTACTTC.